These 8 T cell receptor beta chains were all obtained from the same sample, sequenced in a study of T cell clones after liver transplantation. Assay used: immunoSEQ multiplex PCR; TCRdb lists only in-frame clones, some missing. The sample holds 95,000 to 110,000 clones; roughly 80% are singletons and the top ten take roughly 0.9%. Sample: CD4+ T cells from blood, taken before liver transplant. These receptors originate from a human donor who received a liver transplant.

The J gene is TRBJ1-1, the V gene TRBV9; D may be TRBD1 (6 bases). The germline CDR1 and CDR2 sequences are SGDLS and YYNGEE. The V end lost 2 bases, the J end lost 1 base, and 15 bases lay between the germline ends. This CDR3 contains 16 residues. CDR3 coding DNA: TGTGCCAGCAGCGTCCTACCGTCGGGACAGAACACTGAAGCTTTCTTT. Protein product: CASSVLPSGQNTEAFF.

The chain carries TRBV19 and TRBJ1-2, with unresolved D. The germline V gene encodes CDR1 LNHDA and CDR2 SQIVND (reference sequence). CDR3 length: 12 residues. V dropped 5 bases and J dropped 5 bases, with 9 bases sitting between them. The CDR3 coding sequence is TGTGCCAGTAGTTGGAGCGGGTATGGCTACACCTTC. As protein: CASSWSGYGYTF.

V gene TRBV19 combines with J gene TRBJ2-1; 12 bases are a match to TRBD2. V gave up 7 bases and J gave up 4 bases; unmatched junction bases: 5. Looked up from germline, CDR1 is LNHDA and CDR2 is SQIVND (reference sequence). This CDR3 region has 15 residues. The CDR3 region has the DNA TGTGCCAGTACCCCTAGCGGGAGGGGGTACAATGAGCAGTTCTTC. Its translation is CASTPSGRGYNEQFF. The complete variable domain, with remaining parts taken from reference TRBV19 and TRBJ2-1, reads DGGITQSPKYLFRKEGQNVTLSCEQNLNHDAMYWYRQDPGQGLRLIYYSQIVNDFQKGDIAEGYSVSREKKESFPLTVTSAQKNPTAFYLCASTPSGRGYNEQFFGPGTRLTVL.

The rearrangement joins TRBV2 to TRBJ2-3; TRBD2 agrees at 8 bases. V lost 7 bases and J lost 2; bases outside the gene matches: 8. Germline V gene sequence: CDR1 SNHLY, CDR2 FYNNEI. CDR3 size: 15 residues. CDR3 sequence: CASKYRREDTDTQYF. Written as DNA, the CDR3 is TGTGCCAGCAAGTACCGGCGGGAGGACACAGATACGCAGTATTTT.

The chain employs TRBV2 and TRBJ2-3; TRBD1 agrees at 9 bases. The CDR3 runs to 15 residues. V shed 6 bases and J 2 bases; nucleotides not matched to a gene: 6. Germline CDR1 and CDR2: SNHLY and FYNNEI. CDR3 sequence: CASRRGQGDTDTQYF. The CDR3 DNA follows: TGTGCCAGCAGGAGGGGACAGGGAGACACAGATACGCAGTATTTT.

The chain joins TRBV6-5 to TRBJ2-1; D possibly corresponds to TRBD1 (5 bases). The CDR3 covers 14 residues. Germline V lookup: CDR1 MNHEY, CDR2 SVGAGI. Trimming pared 6 bases from V and 5 bases from J, leaving 14 bases between. This CDR3 reads CASSRRQTNNEQFF. CDR3 in DNA: TGTGCCAGCAGCCGACGACAGACCAACAATGAGCAGTTCTTC.

This chain joins TRBV7-3 and TRBJ2-7; TRBD2 matches at 7 bases. The germline V gene encodes CDR1 SGHTA and CDR2 FQGTGA. J gave up 0 bases and V 7 bases, and 6 bases lay outside the gene matches. The CDR3 totals 14 residues. CDR3 nucleotides: TGTGCCAGCATAGGGAGGGCCGCCTCCTACGAGCAGTACTTC. Its protein product is CASIGRAASYEQYF. Full variable domain (rest looked up from reference TRBV7-3 and TRBJ2-7): GAGVSQTPSNKVTEKGKYVELRCDPISGHTALYWYRQSLGQGPEFLIYFQGTGAADDSGLPNDRFFAVRPEGSVSTLKIQRTERGDSAVYLCASIGRAASYEQYFGPGTRLTVT.

The rearrangement joins TRBV6-1 to TRBJ1-1; D gene unclear. Per the germline V gene, CDR1 is MNHNS and CDR2 is SASEGT. The CDR3 sequence is 13 residues long. V shed 10 bases and J shed 0 bases, with 12 bases lying between them. This chain's CDR3 is CATSAGVNTEAFF. The CDR3, as DNA: TGTGCCACCTCGGCAGGAGTGAACACTGAAGCTTTCTTT.